Presented here are 18 T cell receptor beta chains from one specimen sequenced in a study of memory CD4+ T cells and cytomegalovirus serostatus. Some clones are missing from TCRdb's copy, which holds only in-frame ones; the method was immunoSEQ multiplex PCR. The sample includes about 80,000 clones, about 85% of them seen just once. Single viable CD3+CD4+CD8-CD45RO+ cells were sorted as the memory CD4+ T cells. The sequenced sample was memory CD4+ T cells from blood. These TCRs come from an adult in good health and CMV-seronegative.

The V gene is TRBV11-2, the J gene TRBJ2-2; 8 positions match TRBD1. CDR1 is SGHAT, CDR2 FQNNGV, per germline. The CDR3 sequence is 16 residues long. V was clipped by 3 bases and J by 0 bases; unmatched bases: 3. CDR3: CASSFGTGSNTGELFF. CDR3 DNA sequence: TGTGCCAGCAGCTTCGGGACAGGCTCGAACACCGGGGAGCTGTTTTTT.

The gene calls are TRBV10-3 and TRBJ2-3; 14 positions agree with TRBD2. V shed 6 bases and J 1 base; nucleotides not matched to a gene: 3. Germline V gives CDR1 ENHRY, CDR2 SYGVKD. The CDR3 is made up of 16 amino acids. The CDR3 spells CAISPGLAGGTDTQYF. CDR3 DNA sequence: TGTGCCATCAGCCCGGGACTAGCGGGGGGCACAGATACGCAGTATTTT.

J is TRBJ2-1 and V is TRBV27; D ambiguous. Germline CDR1 reads MNHEY; CDR2 reads SMNVEV (reference sequence). Trimming removed 0 bases at V and 2 bases at J, with 17 bases between. The CDR3 covers 18 residues. The CDR3 nucleotides are TGTGCCAGCAGTTTATCTCTTTTCCGAGACGGAGCCTACAATGAGCAGTTCTTC. It yields the protein CASSLSLFRDGAYNEQFF.

J is TRBJ2-7 and V is TRBV5-1, with D perhaps TRBD2 (5 bases). This CDR3 is 14 amino acids long. Germline assignment: CDR1 SGHRS and CDR2 YFSETQ. V lost 4 bases and J 7 bases, leaving 18 bases between the germline ends. The CDR3 reads CASSQGLRLGEQYF. DNA of the CDR3: TGCGCCAGCAGCCAAGGACTGAGGCTGGGGGAGCAGTACTTC.

This rearrangement joins TRBV7-2 to TRBJ2-4, with D possibly matching TRBD2 (5 bases). The CDR3 is 18 amino acids. V lost 0 bases to trimming and J lost 2 bases, with 17 bases between them. Germline V gene sequence: CDR1 SGHTA, CDR2 FQGNSA. As DNA, the CDR3 is TGTGCCAGCAGCTTAGCGAGGTTAGGACTTAAAACCAAAAACATTCAGTACTTC. Protein product: CASSLARLGLKTKNIQYF.

This clone occurred a few times. The V and J genes are TRBV7-3 and TRBJ1-1; D remains unclear. The CDR3 has 13 residues. The germline V gene has CDR1 SGHTA and CDR2 FQGTGA. The V and J ends lost 2 bases and 4 bases respectively, with 8 bases between them. The CDR3 reads CASSLSEGTEAFF. The DNA for the CDR3 is TGTGCCAGCAGCTTATCTGAGGGCACTGAAGCTTTCTTT.

About this clone itself: Sequence at one end of the junction differs from germline and may be a read error. This chain links TRBV2 with TRBJ2-5; a possible D gene is TRBD1 (6 bases). There are 12 residues in the CDR3. Germline V lookup: CDR1 SNHLY, CDR2 FYNNEI. The CDR3 nucleotides read TGTGCCAGCAAGGGGGACCCAGAGACCCAGAACTTC. Amino acid sequence: CASKGDPETQNF.

The chain combines TRBV6-6 with TRBJ1-3; the D is unclear. The CDR3 is made up of 12 amino acids. V was trimmed by 7 bases and J by 4 bases, leaving 8 bases between them. CDR1 is MNHNY, CDR2 SVGAGI, per germline (reference sequence). The CDR3 loop is CASTFRGNTIYF. Here the CDR3 DNA reads TGTGCCAGCACCTTTCGAGGAAACACCATATATTTT.

The chain employs TRBV19 and TRBJ1-6; 12 nucleotides line up with TRBD1. V gave up 2 bases and J gave up 10 bases; unmatched junction bases: 6. Germline V lookup: CDR1 LNHDA, CDR2 SQIVND (reference sequence). The CDR3 is made up of 16 amino acids. CDR3 region: CASSIIGTGGASPLHF. CDR3 nucleotide sequence: TGTGCCAGTAGTATAATCGGGACAGGGGGCGCGTCACCCCTCCACTTT.

CDR3 region: CASSWLSGGLYEQYF. The DNA of the CDR3 is TGTGCCAGCAGTTGGCTTAGCGGGGGGTTGTACGAGCAGTACTTC. V and J are TRBV7-2 and TRBJ2-7; the match to TRBD2 covers 10 bases. J was trimmed by 4 bases and V by 6 bases; bases with no gene match: 9. CDR3 length: 15 amino acids. Germline values: CDR1 SGHTA, CDR2 FQGNSA.

J is TRBJ2-3 and V is TRBV6-5; D unresolved. Deletions cut 0 bases from V and 2 bases from J, with 3 bases between. The CDR3 runs to 13 residues. Germline V gives CDR1 MNHEY, CDR2 SVGAGI. The CDR3 sequence is CASSYSDTDTQYF. CDR3 DNA sequence: TGTGCCAGCAGTTACTCCGACACAGATACGCAGTATTTT.

The chain uses TRBV11-2 and TRBJ1-2; TRBD1 matches at 7 bases. The CDR3 extends over 14 amino acids. The germline CDR1 and CDR2 sequences are SGHAT and FQNNGV. V was pared by 5 bases and J by 5 bases, with 8 bases of the junction left unmatched. The CDR3 nucleotides read TGTGCCAGCAGCCGGACCGGGACAGATTATGGCTACACCTTC. This codes for CASSRTGTDYGYTF.

In its sample, this clone was seen a few times. The rearrangement joins TRBV18 to TRBJ1-3, with D possibly TRBD1 on 5 matching bases. The V end was cut by 2 bases, the J end by 0 bases, with 11 bases between. Germline values: CDR1 KGHSH, CDR2 LQKENI. The CDR3 runs 16 residues. The CDR3 DNA reads TGTGCCAGCTCACCAAGACAGCCCGGCTCTGGAAACACCATATATTTT. This encodes CASSPRQPGSGNTIYF.

This clone was seen only once. The chain is built from TRBV5-1 and TRBJ1-1; the D gene is possibly TRBD1 (6 bases). Trimming pared 4 bases from V and 0 bases from J, leaving 13 bases between. Looked up from germline, CDR1 is SGHRS and CDR2 is YFSETQ. This CDR3 comprises 15 residues. The CDR3 loop is CASSLLTGMNTEAFF. The DNA of the CDR3 is TGCGCCAGCAGCCTCCTGACAGGAATGAACACTGAAGCTTTCTTT.

This chain uses TRBV19 with TRBJ2-2; D is undetermined. The V and J ends lost 2 bases and 6 bases respectively, with 13 bases between them. Germline CDR1 LNHDA, CDR2 SQIVND (reference sequence). This CDR3 contains 15 residues. The CDR3 sequence is CASSILGSGPGELFF. CDR3 DNA: TGTGCCAGTAGTATATTAGGCTCGGGTCCCGGGGAGCTGTTTTTT.

The chain's CDR3 is CSVQSGNQPQHF. In nucleotides, the CDR3 is TGCAGCGTACAGAGCGGTAATCAGCCCCAGCATTTT. This sequence joins TRBV29-1 and TRBJ1-5; D gene uncertain. V was trimmed by 6 bases and J by 4 bases, leaving 10 bases between them. This CDR3 comprises 12 residues. From germline, CDR1 is SQVTM and CDR2 ANQGSEA.

The rearrangement uses TRBV4-3 and TRBJ1-1; 9 positions match TRBD1. Germline CDR1 LGHNA, CDR2 YSLEER. This CDR3 spans 15 amino acids. Trimming at V came to 2 bases and at J to 10 bases, leaving 11 bases not matched to a gene. The CDR3 region is CASSQKIGPQGAAFF. CDR3 coding DNA: TGCGCCAGCAGCCAAAAGATTGGTCCACAGGGGGCAGCTTTCTTT.

The chain carries TRBV6-1 and TRBJ2-7; TRBD1 matches 12 bases. The germline CDR1 and CDR2 sequences are MNHNS and SASEGT. Unmatched junction bases numbered 9, after V lost 8 bases and J lost 4 bases. The CDR3 has 15 residues. The CDR3 region has the DNA TGTGCCAGCCGAATACCGGGACAGGGGGCTTACGAGCAGTACTTC. It translates to CASRIPGQGAYEQYF.